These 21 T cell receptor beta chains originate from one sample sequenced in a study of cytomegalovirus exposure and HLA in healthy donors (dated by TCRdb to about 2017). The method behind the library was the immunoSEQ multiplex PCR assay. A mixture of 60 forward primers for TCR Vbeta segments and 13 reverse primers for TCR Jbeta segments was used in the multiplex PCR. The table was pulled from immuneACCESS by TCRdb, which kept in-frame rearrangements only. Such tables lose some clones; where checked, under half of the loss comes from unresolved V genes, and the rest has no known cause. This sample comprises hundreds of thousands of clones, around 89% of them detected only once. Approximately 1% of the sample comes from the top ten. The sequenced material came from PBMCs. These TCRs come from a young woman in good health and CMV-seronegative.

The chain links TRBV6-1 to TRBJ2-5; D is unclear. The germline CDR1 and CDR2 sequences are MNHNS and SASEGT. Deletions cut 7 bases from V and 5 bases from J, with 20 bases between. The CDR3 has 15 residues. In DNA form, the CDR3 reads TGTGCCAGCATGAGGTCCTCGCCGAATCGTGAGACCCAGTACTTC. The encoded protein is CASMRSSPNRETQYF.

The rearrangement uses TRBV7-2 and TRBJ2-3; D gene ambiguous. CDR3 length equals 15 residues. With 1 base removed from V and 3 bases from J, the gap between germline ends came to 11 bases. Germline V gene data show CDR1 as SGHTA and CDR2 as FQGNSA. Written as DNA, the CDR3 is TGTGCCAGCAGCTTAGTGGGTGACGGGACAGATACGCAGTATTTT. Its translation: CASSLVGDGTDTQYF.

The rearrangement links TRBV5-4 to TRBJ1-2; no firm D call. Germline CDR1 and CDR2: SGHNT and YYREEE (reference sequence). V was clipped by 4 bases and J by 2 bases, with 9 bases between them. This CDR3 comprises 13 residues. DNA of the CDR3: TGTGCCAGCAGCCCTGACGGGAACTATGGCTACACCTTC. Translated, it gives CASSPDGNYGYTF.

The CDR3 here is CASSLGGTGYTF. The DNA for the CDR3 is TGTGCCAGCAGCTTGGGAGGGACTGGCTACACCTTC. This sequence joins TRBV7-2 and TRBJ1-2, with D possibly being TRBD1 (5 bases). With 3 bases removed from V and 7 bases from J, the gap between germline ends came to 9 bases. CDR3 length: 12 residues. From germline, CDR1 is SGHTA and CDR2 FQGNSA.

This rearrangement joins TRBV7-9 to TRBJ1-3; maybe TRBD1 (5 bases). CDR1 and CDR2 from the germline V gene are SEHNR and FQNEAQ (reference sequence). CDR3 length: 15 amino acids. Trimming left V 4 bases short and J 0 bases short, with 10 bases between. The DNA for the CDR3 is TGTGCCAGCAGCTCGGACACGAGCTCTGGAAACACCATATATTTT. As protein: CASSSDTSSGNTIYF. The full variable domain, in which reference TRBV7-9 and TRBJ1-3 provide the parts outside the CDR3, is DTGVSQNPRHKITKRGQNVTFRCDPISEHNRLYWYRQTLGQGPEFLTYFQNEAQLEKSRLLSDRFSAERPKGSFSTLEIQRTEQGDSAMYLCASSSDTSSGNTIYFGEGSWLTVV.

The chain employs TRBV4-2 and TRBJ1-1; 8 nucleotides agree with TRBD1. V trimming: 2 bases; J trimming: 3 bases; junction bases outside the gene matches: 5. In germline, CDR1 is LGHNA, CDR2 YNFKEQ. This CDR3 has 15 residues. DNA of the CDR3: TGTGCCAGCAGCCAAATGACAGGGGTTTACACTGAAGCTTTCTTT. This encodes CASSQMTGVYTEAFF.

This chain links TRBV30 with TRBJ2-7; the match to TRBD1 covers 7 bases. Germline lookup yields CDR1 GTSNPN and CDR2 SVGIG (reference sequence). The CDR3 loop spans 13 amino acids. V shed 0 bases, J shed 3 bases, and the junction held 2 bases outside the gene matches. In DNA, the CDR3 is TGTGCCTGGAGTGTAAGACAGGGCTACGAGCAGTACTTC. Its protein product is CAWSVRQGYEQYF.

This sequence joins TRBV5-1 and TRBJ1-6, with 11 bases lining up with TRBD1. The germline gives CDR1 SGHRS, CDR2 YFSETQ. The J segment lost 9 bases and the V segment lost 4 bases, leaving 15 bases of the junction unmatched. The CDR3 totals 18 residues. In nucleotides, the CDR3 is TGCGCCAGCAGCCCCGAATTGAGCGGGACAGGGGGTATTTCACCCCTCCACTTT. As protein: CASSPELSGTGGISPLHF.

The DNA of the CDR3 is TGTGCCAGCATCGCAACAGGGGCGAGTGGCTACACCTTC. Its translation: CASIATGASGYTF. V is TRBV6-1 and J is TRBJ1-2; 7 bases align to TRBD1. J lost 7 bases, V lost 7 bases, and 9 bases had no gene match. Germline lookup yields CDR1 MNHNS and CDR2 SASEGT. The CDR3 covers 13 residues.

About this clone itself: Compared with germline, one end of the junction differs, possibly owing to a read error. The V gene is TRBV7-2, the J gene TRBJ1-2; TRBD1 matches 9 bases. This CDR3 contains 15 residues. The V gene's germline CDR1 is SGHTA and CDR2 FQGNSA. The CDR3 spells CASSLGQGPKYGYTF. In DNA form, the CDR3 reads TGTGCCAGCAGCTTGGGACAGGGACCTAAGTATGGCTACACCTTC.

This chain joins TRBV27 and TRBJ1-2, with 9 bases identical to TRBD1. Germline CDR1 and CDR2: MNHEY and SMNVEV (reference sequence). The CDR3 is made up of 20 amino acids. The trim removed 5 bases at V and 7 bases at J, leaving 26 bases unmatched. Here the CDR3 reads CASSPHPKLGTGTLRLGYTF. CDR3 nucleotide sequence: TGTGCCAGCAGTCCCCACCCTAAACTCGGGACAGGGACCCTAAGGCTTGGCTACACCTTC.

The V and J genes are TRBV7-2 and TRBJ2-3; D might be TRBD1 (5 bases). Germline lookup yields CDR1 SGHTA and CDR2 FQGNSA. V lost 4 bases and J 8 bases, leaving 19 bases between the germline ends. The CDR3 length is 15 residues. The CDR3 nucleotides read TGTGCCAGCAGCTCGCACTCCCCCTTTCAGGGTACGCAGTATTTT. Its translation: CASSSHSPFQGTQYF. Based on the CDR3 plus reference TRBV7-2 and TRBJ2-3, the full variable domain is GAGVSQSPSNKVTEKGKDVELRCDPISGHTALYWYRQSLGQGLEFLIYFQGNSAPDKSGLPSDRFSAERTGGSVSTLTIQRTQQEDSAVYLCASSSHSPFQGTQYFGPGTRLTVL.

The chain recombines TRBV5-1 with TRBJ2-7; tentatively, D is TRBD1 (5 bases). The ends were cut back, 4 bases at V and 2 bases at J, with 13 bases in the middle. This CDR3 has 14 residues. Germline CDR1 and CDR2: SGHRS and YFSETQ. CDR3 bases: TGCGCCAGCAGCAGGGGTGATTCCACCTACGAGCAGTACTTC. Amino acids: CASSRGDSTYEQYF.

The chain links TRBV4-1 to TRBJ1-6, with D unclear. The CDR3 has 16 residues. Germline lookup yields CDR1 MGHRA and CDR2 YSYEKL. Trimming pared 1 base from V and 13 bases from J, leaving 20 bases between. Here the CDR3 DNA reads TGCGCCAGCAGCCAAGCTGGCTCATCCCGTTCGAGGCCCCTCCACTTT. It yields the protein CASSQAGSSRSRPLHF.

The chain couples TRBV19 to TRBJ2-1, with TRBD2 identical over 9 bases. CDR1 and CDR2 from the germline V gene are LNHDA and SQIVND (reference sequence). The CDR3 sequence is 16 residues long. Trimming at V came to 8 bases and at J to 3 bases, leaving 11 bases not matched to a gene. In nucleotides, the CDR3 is TGTGCCAGTTGTACGACGCGGGAGGGTTTCTACAATGAGCAGTTCTTC. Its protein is CASCTTREGFYNEQFF.

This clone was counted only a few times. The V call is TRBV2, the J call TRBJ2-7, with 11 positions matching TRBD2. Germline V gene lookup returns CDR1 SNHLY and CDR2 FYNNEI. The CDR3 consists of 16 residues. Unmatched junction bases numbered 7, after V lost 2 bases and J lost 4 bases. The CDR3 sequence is CASSESLTSGEYEQYF. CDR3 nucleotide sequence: TGTGCCAGCAGTGAATCACTGACTAGCGGGGAGTACGAGCAGTACTTC.

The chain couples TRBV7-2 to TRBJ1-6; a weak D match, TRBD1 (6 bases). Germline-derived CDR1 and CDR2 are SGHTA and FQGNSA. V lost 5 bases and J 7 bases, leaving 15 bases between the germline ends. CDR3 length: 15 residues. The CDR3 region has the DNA TGTGCCAGCAGCCCGTGGGGCAGGGGCAATTCACCCCTCCACTTT. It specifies CASSPWGRGNSPLHF. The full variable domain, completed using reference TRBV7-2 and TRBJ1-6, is GAGVSQSPSNKVTEKGKDVELRCDPISGHTALYWYRQSLGQGLEFLIYFQGNSAPDKSGLPSDRFSAERTGGSVSTLTIQRTQQEDSAVYLCASSPWGRGNSPLHFGNGTRLTVT.

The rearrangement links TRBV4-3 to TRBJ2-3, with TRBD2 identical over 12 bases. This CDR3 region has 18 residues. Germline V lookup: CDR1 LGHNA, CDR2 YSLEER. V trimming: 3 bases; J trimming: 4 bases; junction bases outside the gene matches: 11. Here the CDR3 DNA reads TGCGCCAGCAGCCACCGCACACGACTAGCGGGAGAGGCAGATACGCAGTATTTT. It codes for CASSHRTRLAGEADTQYF.

CDR3 protein: CASRPTGLASNEQFF. CDR3 nucleotide sequence: TGTGCCAGCAGGCCTACTGGGCTAGCAAGCAATGAGCAGTTCTTC. The V gene is TRBV2, the J gene TRBJ2-1; a weak D match, TRBD2 (5 bases). Germline lookup yields CDR1 SNHLY and CDR2 FYNNEI. This CDR3 is 15 amino acids long. V was cut by 6 bases and J by 6 bases, with 18 bases left in between. The entire variable domain, with the rest obtained from reference TRBV2 and TRBJ2-1, is as follows: EPEVTQTPSHQVTQMGQEVILRCVPISNHLYFYWYRQILGQKVEFLVSFYNNEISEKSEIFDDQFSVERPDGSNFTLKIRSTKLEDSAMYFCASRPTGLASNEQFFGPGTRLTVL.

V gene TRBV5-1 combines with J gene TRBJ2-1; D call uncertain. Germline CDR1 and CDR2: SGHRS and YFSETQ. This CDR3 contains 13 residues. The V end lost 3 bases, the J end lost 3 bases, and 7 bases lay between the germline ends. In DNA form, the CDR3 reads TGCGCCAGCAGCTCGCCCTACTACAATGAGCAGTTCTTC. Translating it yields CASSSPYYNEQFF.

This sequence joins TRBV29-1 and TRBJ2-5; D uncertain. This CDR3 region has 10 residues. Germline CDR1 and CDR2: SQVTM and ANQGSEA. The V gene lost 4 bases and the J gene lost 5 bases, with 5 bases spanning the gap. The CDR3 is CSVARETQYF. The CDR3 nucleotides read TGCAGCGTTGCCCGGGAGACCCAGTACTTC.